The T cell receptor beta chain under discussion was sequenced for a study of PD-1 blockade in classical Hodgkin lymphoma. Study information: Patients were given intravenous nivolumab, 3 mg/kg, every 2 weeks.

There was relapse after autologous stem cell transplantation in every patient, and there was variation in brentuximab vedotin exposure. Repertoires were generated with immunoSEQ multiplex PCR, while TCRdb's copy carries only in-frame clones and drops some. In the table there are about 93,000 clones, around 90% of which are singletons. Turning to this clone: Its antigen is as yet unknown.

V lost 0 bases to trimming and J lost 4 bases, with 9 bases between them. The CDR3 is made up of 14 amino acids. Germline CDR1 MNHEY, CDR2 SMNVEV (reference sequence). General study points: Complete responders' baseline diversity resembled that of newly diagnosed patients. A reduction in baseline TCR diversity was reportedly seen in newly diagnosed patients relative to healthy donors. CD4+ TCR diversity climbed significantly by C4D1, unlike CD8+ TCR diversity.

The specimen was peripheral blood mononuclear cells (PBMCs), collected before the second cycle of nivolumab. The sequence came from a human donor with classical Hodgkin lymphoma. This chain links TRBV27 with TRBJ1-2; D is possibly TRBD1 (6 bases). CDR3 residues: CASSLSPDSYGYTF. The CDR3 bases are TGTGCCAGCAGTTTATCGCCGGACAGCTATGGCTACACCTTC.